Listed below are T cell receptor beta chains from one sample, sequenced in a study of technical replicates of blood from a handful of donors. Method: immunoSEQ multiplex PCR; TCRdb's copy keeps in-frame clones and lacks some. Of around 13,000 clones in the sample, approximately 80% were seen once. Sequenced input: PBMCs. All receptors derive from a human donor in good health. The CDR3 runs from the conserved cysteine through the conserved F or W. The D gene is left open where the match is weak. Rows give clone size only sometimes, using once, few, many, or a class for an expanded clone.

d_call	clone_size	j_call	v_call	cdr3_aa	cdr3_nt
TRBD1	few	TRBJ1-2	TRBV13	CASSSRQGQDGYTF	TGTGCCAGCAGCTCACGACAGGGGCAGGATGGCTACACCTTC
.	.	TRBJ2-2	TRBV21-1	CASTSWSGRAGELFF	TGTGCCAGCACCAGTTGGAGCGGGAGGGCCGGGGAGCTGTTTTTT
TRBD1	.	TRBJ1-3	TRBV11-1	CASSRDSSGNTIYF	TGTGCCAGCAGCCGGGACAGCTCTGGAAACACCATATATTTT
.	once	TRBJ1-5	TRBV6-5	CASSYSAGLKQPQHF	TGTGCCAGCAGTTACTCGGCAGGGCTAAAACAGCCCCAGCATTTT
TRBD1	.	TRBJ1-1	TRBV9	CASSADRGGNTEAFF	TGTGCCAGCAGCGCGGACAGGGGTGGGAACACTGAAGCTTTCTTT
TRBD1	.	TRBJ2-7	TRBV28	CASSFSTGVYEQYF	TGTGCCAGCAGTTTTTCGACAGGGGTCTACGAGCAGTACTTC
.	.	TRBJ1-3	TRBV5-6	CASSLERGATIYF	TGTGCCAGCAGCCTCGAGCGGGGGGCGACCATATATTTT
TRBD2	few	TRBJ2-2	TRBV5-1	CASGPGLAGAGELFF	TGCGCCAGCGGCCCGGGACTAGCGGGAGCTGGGGAGCTGTTTTTT
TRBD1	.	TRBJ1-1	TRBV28	CASSLFETGTEIMNTEAFF	TGTGCCAGCAGTTTATTCGAAACCGGGACAGAGATAATGAACACTGAAGCTTTCTTT
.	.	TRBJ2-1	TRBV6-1	CASSWGRLEGDEQFF	TGTGCCAGCAGTTGGGGGCGGCTAGAGGGCGATGAGCAGTTCTTC
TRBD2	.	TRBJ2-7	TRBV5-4	CASSLELAGDEQYF	TGTGCCAGCAGCTTGGAACTAGCGGGAGACGAGCAGTACTTC
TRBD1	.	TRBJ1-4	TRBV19	CASTPGQGANEKLFF	TGTGCCAGTACCCCTGGACAGGGGGCTAATGAAAAACTGTTTTTT
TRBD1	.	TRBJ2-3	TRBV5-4	CASSHRDRGTDTQYF	TGTGCCAGCAGTCATAGGGACAGGGGCACAGATACGCAGTATTTT
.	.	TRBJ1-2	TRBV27	CASSLSSGGNGYTF	TGTGCCAGCAGTTTAAGTAGCGGGGGGAACGGCTACACCTTC
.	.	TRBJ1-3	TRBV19	CASSTEQGSGYF	TGTGCCAGTAGTACTGAGCAGGGGAGCGGATATTTT
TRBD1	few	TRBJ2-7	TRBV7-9	CASSLAAGTGEHEQYF	TGTGCCAGCAGCTTAGCGGCCGGGACAGGGGAACACGAGCAGTACTTC
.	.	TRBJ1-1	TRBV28	CAGGKTNEPEAFF	TGTGCCGGGGGGAAGACAAACGAGCCTGAAGCTTTCTTT
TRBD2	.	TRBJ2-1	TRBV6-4	CASSDGPSGIYEQFF	TGTGCCAGCAGTGATGGGCCTAGCGGGATATATGAGCAGTTCTTC
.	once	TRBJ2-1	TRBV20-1	CRTTVNNEQFF	TGCAGGACCACAGTTAACAATGAGCAGTTCTTC
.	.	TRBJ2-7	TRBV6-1	CASIGGDRPYEQYF	TGTGCCAGCATAGGTGGTGACAGACCCTACGAGCAGTACTTC
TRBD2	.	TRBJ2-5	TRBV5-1	CASSPGLAGGRETQYF	TGCGCCAGCAGCCCGGGACTAGCGGGAGGGCGAGAGACCCAGTACTTC
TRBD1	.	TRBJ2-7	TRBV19	CASSIDLGQGTEQYF	TGTGCCAGTAGTATAGATCTGGGACAGGGTACCGAGCAGTACTTC
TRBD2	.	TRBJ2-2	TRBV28	CASSLGLENRAGELFF	TGTGCCAGCAGTTTGGGACTAGAGAATAGGGCCGGGGAGCTGTTTTTT
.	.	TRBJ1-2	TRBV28	CASSWGGGLGSNYGYTF	TGTGCCAGCAGTTGGGGGGGAGGTCTCGGTTCCAACTATGGCTACACCTTC
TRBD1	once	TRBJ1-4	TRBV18	CASSPPGQGWKLFF	TGTGCCAGCTCACCTCCAGGACAGGGCTGGAAACTGTTTTTT
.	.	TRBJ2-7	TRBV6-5	CASSSGLAPGGYEQYF	TGTGCCAGCAGTTCGGGCCTAGCCCCGGGCGGCTACGAGCAGTACTTC
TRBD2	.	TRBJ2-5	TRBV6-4	CASRRTSGRVGQETQYF	TGTGCCAGCAGACGGACTAGCGGGAGAGTAGGGCAAGAGACCCAGTACTTC